This is a list of T cell receptor beta chains from one sample in a study of blood T cell repertoires in COVID-19. Profiled with immunoSEQ multiplex PCR; TCRdb holds only in-frame clones, not every one. The sample contains some 170,000 clones, roughly 85% of which appear only once. Specimen: peripheral blood. The receptors here all came from a man aged 40-55 years with acute or convalescent COVID-19. The CDR3 runs from the conserved cysteine through the conserved F or W. A D gene is named only where the DNA matches it firmly. Expanded clones get a size class; other rows say once, few or many, or leave the size out.

V gene	D gene	J gene	CDR3 length	clone size	CDR3 protein	CDR3 DNA
TRBV7-9	TRBD1	TRBJ2-5	16	-	CASSTYPQGVEETQYF	TGTGCCAGCAGCACCTATCCACAGGGGGTAGAAGAGACCCAGTACTTC
TRBV28	-	TRBJ2-3	16	-	CASSFTFLTGGDTQYF	TGTGCCAGCAGTTTCACTTTTCTGACCGGAGGGGATACGCAGTATTTT
TRBV5-4	-	TRBJ1-2	13	-	CASSLRGAYGYTF	TGTGCCAGCAGCTTACGAGGCGCTTATGGCTACACCTTC
TRBV10-3	-	TRBJ2-6	13	-	CATLESGANVLTF	TGTGCCACCCTAGAATCTGGGGCCAACGTCCTGACTTTC
TRBV9	TRBD2	TRBJ2-1	16	-	CASSSTSGGELDEQFF	TGTGCCAGCAGCTCGACTAGCGGGGGGGAGTTGGATGAGCAGTTCTTC
TRBV7-9	TRBD2	TRBJ2-2	15	-	CASSQAGGNTGELFF	TGTGCCAGCAGCCAAGCGGGGGGGAACACCGGGGAGCTGTTTTTT
TRBV29-1	TRBD1	TRBJ2-2	14	-	CSVVRTGTTGELFF	TGCAGCGTTGTTAGGACAGGGACCACCGGGGAGCTGTTTTTT
TRBV5-1	TRBD1	TRBJ1-1	15	-	CASSEGQRLNTEAFF	TGCGCCAGCAGCGAGGGACAGCGCTTAAACACTGAAGCTTTCTTT
TRBV19	-	TRBJ1-2	13	-	CASQRGINYGYTF	TGTGCCAGTCAACGGGGGATCAACTATGGCTACACCTTC
TRBV5-6	-	TRBJ1-4	13	-	CASSLSRAEKLFF	TGTGCCAGCAGCTTGAGCAGGGCTGAAAAACTGTTTTTT
TRBV29-1	TRBD2	TRBJ2-5	12	-	CSVGGAGETQYF	TGCAGCGTCGGGGGGGCCGGGGAGACCCAGTACTTC
TRBV2	TRBD1	TRBJ1-4	14	-	CASNSGTGKEKLFF	TGTGCCAGCAATTCCGGGACAGGGAAAGAAAAACTGTTTTTT
TRBV7-2	TRBD2	TRBJ2-2	17	once	CASSLSLRTSGVRELFF	TGTGCCAGCAGCTTAAGTTTGCGCACTAGCGGGGTTCGGGAGCTGTTTTTT
TRBV14	-	TRBJ1-2	15	-	CASSQVAQPFYGYTF	TGTGCCAGCAGCCAAGTTGCACAGCCTTTCTATGGCTACACCTTC
TRBV3-1/TRBV3-2	-	TRBJ1-3	17	-	CASSPIRRGISGNTIYF	TGTGCCAGCAGTCCAATACGAAGAGGAATATCTGGAAACACCATATATTTT
TRBV5-4	-	TRBJ1-1	16	-	CASSFQRAGMNTEAFF	TGTGCCAGCAGCTTCCAACGGGCAGGGATGAACACTGAAGCTTTCTTT
TRBV13	TRBD1	TRBJ1-1	13	-	CASSLGRGSEAFF	TGTGCCAGCAGCTTAGGCAGGGGGTCTGAAGCTTTCTTT
TRBV4-3	-	TRBJ1-5	16	-	CASSQDLGRGSQPQHF	TGCGCCAGCAGCCAAGATCTAGGCAGGGGTAGTCAGCCCCAGCATTTT
TRBV6-5	TRBD1	TRBJ1-5	15	-	CASSYGTGKGQPQHF	TGTGCCAGCAGTTACGGGACAGGGAAGGGTCAGCCCCAGCATTTT
TRBV6-5	-	TRBJ2-5	11	-	CASSSRETQYF	TGTGCCAGCAGTTCCCGAGAGACCCAGTACTTC
TRBV5-6	-	TRBJ1-1	13	-	CASSLLGNTEAFF	TGTGCCAGCAGCCTACTAGGGAACACTGAAGCTTTCTTT
TRBV5-1	TRBD1	TRBJ2-5	15	-	CASSLEGTGMETQYF	TGCGCCAGCAGCTTGGAAGGGACAGGCATGGAGACCCAGTACTTC
TRBV5-1	-	TRBJ1-3	15	-	CASSLSGITGNTIYF	TGCGCCAGCAGCTTATCGGGGATTACTGGAAACACCATATATTTT
TRBV20-1	-	TRBJ1-1	11	-	CRAPRGTEAFF	TGCAGGGCCCCCCGGGGGACTGAAGCTTTCTTT
TRBV5-4	-	TRBJ2-1	15	-	CASSLTSNSYNEQFF	TGTGCCAGCAGCCTGACTAGTAACTCCTACAATGAGCAGTTCTTC
TRBV6-1	TRBD1	TRBJ1-4	16	-	CASSEAPGQRNEKLFF	TGTGCCAGCAGTGAAGCCCCGGGACAGCGTAATGAAAAACTGTTTTTT
TRBV4-3	-	TRBJ1-1	14	-	CASSQDRADTEAFF	TGCGCCAGCAGCCAAGACAGGGCCGACACTGAAGCTTTCTTT
TRBV27	TRBD1	TRBJ1-2	14	-	CASSRTGDNYGYTF	TGTGCCAGCAGTCGGACAGGGGATAACTATGGCTACACCTTC
TRBV19	-	TRBJ1-1	14	-	CASSIGGGRAEAFF	TGTGCCAGTAGTATTGGGGGGGGCAGGGCTGAAGCTTTCTTT
TRBV2	TRBD1	TRBJ1-1	14	once	CASSTGQGNTEAFF	TGTGCCAGCAGCACCGGACAGGGGAACACTGAAGCTTTCTTT
TRBV2	-	TRBJ1-1	13	-	CASSDQANTEAFF	TGTGCCAGCAGTGACCAGGCGAACACTGAAGCTTTCTTT
TRBV12-3/TRBV12-4	-	TRBJ2-5	13	-	CASSLYEKETQYF	TGTGCCAGCAGTCTATACGAGAAAGAGACCCAGTACTTC
TRBV5-5	-	TRBJ1-5	15	-	CASSLQRSGNQPQHF	TGTGCCAGCAGCTTGCAGCGATCTGGCAATCAGCCCCAGCATTTT
TRBV5-8	-	TRBJ1-1	14	few	CASSRGRVRTEAFF	TGTGCCAGCAGCAGAGGAAGAGTGAGGACTGAAGCTTTCTTT
TRBV7-9	-	TRBJ2-7	14	-	CASSFPQGGGEQYF	TGTGCCAGCAGCTTTCCCCAGGGAGGAGGGGAGCAGTACTTC
TRBV4-3	-	TRBJ2-7	13	-	CASSQDLGEKEYF	TGCGCCAGCAGCCAAGATCTGGGAGAGAAGGAGTACTTC
TRBV30	-	TRBJ1-5	15	once	CAWSPTGYSNQPQHF	TGTGCCTGGAGCCCGACAGGTTATAGCAATCAGCCCCAGCATTTT
TRBV11-2	TRBD2	TRBJ2-5	16	-	CASSLGTSGGAETQYF	TGTGCCAGCAGCTTAGGGACTAGCGGGGGGGCGGAGACCCAGTACTTC
TRBV7-9	-	TRBJ2-3	15	-	CASSLTTGITDTQYF	TGTGCCAGCAGCTTAACGACCGGGATCACAGATACGCAGTATTTT
TRBV3-1/TRBV3-2	-	TRBJ2-7	14	-	CASSQPTRGDEQYF	TGTGCCAGCAGCCAACCTACCAGGGGAGACGAGCAGTACTTC
TRBV7-9	TRBD1	TRBJ2-5	17	-	CASSLLTIRTGGETQYF	TGTGCCAGCAGCCTATTAACCATTCGGACAGGGGGTGAGACCCAGTACTTC
TRBV12-5	TRBD2	TRBJ2-1	15	-	CASGLRLAGGYEQFF	TGTGCTAGTGGTTTGCGGCTAGCGGGGGGGTATGAGCAGTTCTTC
TRBV18	TRBD1	TRBJ2-2	16	once	CASSPDQGAYTGELFF	TGTGCCAGCTCACCCGACCAGGGGGCCTACACCGGGGAGCTGTTTTTT
TRBV6-2/TRBV6-3	TRBD1	TRBJ2-7	17	-	CASSSYGQAQTSYEQYF	TGTGCCAGCAGTTCATACGGACAGGCCCAAACTTCCTACGAGCAGTACTTC
TRBV3-1/TRBV3-2	TRBD1	TRBJ1-1	12	-	CASSLLGQGAFF	TGTGCCAGCAGCCTCTTGGGACAGGGCGCTTTCTTT
TRBV12-3/TRBV12-4	-	TRBJ2-3	11	-	CASSFGDTQYF	TGTGCCAGCAGTTTCGGGGATACGCAGTATTTT
TRBV7-3	-	TRBJ1-5	13	-	CASSLDPGQPQHF	TGTGCCAGCAGCTTAGATCCGGGTCAGCCCCAGCATTTT
TRBV5-8	-	TRBJ1-5	15	-	CASRRGTGGGQPQHF	TGTGCCAGCAGGCGGGGGACCGGGGGGGGGCAGCCCCAGCATTTT
TRBV10-3	-	TRBJ1-2	14	-	CAISYRVGDYGYTF	TGTGCCATCAGTTACAGGGTTGGAGACTATGGCTACACCTTC
TRBV30	-	TRBJ1-3	14	-	CAWSGQVSGNTIYF	TGTGCCTGGAGTGGACAGGTCTCTGGAAACACCATATATTTT
TRBV2	-	TRBJ2-7	14	-	CASSTRGPGYEQYF	TGTGCCAGCAGTACAAGGGGCCCTGGGTACGAGCAGTACTTC
TRBV27	TRBD1	TRBJ2-3	15	-	CASRMGQGAGDTQYF	TGTGCCAGCAGGATGGGACAGGGGGCCGGAGATACGCAGTATTTT
TRBV5-8	TRBD1	TRBJ1-2	16	-	CASSGTGGYTPYGYTF	TGTGCCAGCAGCGGGACAGGGGGCTACACGCCCTATGGCTACACCTTC
TRBV6-1	TRBD1	TRBJ1-6	17	few	CASSELRTGSSTSPLHF	TGTGCCAGCAGTGAACTCAGGACAGGGAGCTCGACTTCACCCCTCCACTTT
TRBV12-3/TRBV12-4	TRBD1	TRBJ1-2	13	-	CASSPTGGYGYTF	TGTGCCAGCAGTCCAACAGGGGGCTATGGCTACACCTTC
TRBV5-4	TRBD2	TRBJ2-3	16	-	CASSYTSGAGTDTQYF	TGTGCCAGCAGCTATACTAGCGGGGCCGGGACAGATACGCAGTATTTT
TRBV2	TRBD1	TRBJ2-7	16	-	CASSGGGQGSFYEQYF	TGTGCCAGCAGTGGGGGGGGACAGGGATCTTTCTACGAGCAGTACTTC
TRBV2	TRBD1	TRBJ2-2	15	-	CASRPGQGFAGELFF	TGTGCCAGCAGACCGGGACAGGGATTCGCCGGGGAGCTGTTTTTT
TRBV9	TRBD2	TRBJ2-1	15	-	CASSAGGAGYNEQFF	TGTGCCAGCAGCGCCGGGGGGGCCGGGTACAATGAGCAGTTCTTC
TRBV30	TRBD1	TRBJ1-5	13	few	CAFSGQPNQPQHF	TGTGCCTTCTCGGGACAGCCCAATCAGCCCCAGCATTTT